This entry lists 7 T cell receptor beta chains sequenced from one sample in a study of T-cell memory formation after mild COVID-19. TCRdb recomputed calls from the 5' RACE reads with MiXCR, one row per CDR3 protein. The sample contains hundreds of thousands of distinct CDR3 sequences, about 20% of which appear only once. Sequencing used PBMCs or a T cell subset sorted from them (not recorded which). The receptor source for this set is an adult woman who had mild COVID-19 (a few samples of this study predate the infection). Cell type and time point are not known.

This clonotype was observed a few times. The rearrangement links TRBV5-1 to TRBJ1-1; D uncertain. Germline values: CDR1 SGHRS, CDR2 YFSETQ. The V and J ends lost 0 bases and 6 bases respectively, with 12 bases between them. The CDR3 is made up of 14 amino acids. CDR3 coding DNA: TGCGCCAGCAGCTTGGACAGCGCTTACTCTGAAGCTTTCTTT. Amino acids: CASSLDSAYSEAFF.

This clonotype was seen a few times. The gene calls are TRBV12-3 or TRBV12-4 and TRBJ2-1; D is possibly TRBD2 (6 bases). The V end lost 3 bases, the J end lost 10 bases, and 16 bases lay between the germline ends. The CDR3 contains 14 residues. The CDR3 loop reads CASSFGGRSGEQFF. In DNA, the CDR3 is TGTGCCAGCAGTTTTGGAGGGCGGTCCGGCGAGCAGTTCTTC.

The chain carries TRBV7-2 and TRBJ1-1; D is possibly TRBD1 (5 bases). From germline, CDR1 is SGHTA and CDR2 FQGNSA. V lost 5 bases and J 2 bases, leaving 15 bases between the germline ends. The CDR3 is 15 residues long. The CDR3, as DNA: TGTGCCAGCAGCCGACGACCCGGGACCAACACTGAAGCTTTCTTT. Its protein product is CASSRRPGTNTEAFF. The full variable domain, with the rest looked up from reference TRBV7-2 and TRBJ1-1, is GAGVSQSPSNKVTEKGKDVELRCDPISGHTALYWYRQSLGQGLEFLIYFQGNSAPDKSGLPSDRFSAERTGGSVSTLTIQRTQQEDSAVYLCASSRRPGTNTEAFFGQGTRLTVV.

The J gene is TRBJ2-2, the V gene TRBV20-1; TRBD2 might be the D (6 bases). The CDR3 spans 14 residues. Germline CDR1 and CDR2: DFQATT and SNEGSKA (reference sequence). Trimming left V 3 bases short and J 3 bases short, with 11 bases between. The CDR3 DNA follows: TGCAGTGCTAGTTCGGGGGAGTACACCGGGGAGCTGTTTTTT. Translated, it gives CSASSGEYTGELFF.

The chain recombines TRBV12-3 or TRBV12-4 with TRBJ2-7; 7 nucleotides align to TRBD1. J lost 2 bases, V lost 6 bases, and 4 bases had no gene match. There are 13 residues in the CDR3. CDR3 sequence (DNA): TGTGCCAGCAGAGACGGGACAGCCTACGAGCAGTACTTC. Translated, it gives CASRDGTAYEQYF.

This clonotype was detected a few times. The CDR3 here is CSVEGGAETQYF. For the CDR3, the DNA is TGCAGCGTTGAAGGGGGCGCGGAGACCCAGTACTTC. This rearrangement joins TRBV29-1 to TRBJ2-5; TRBD1 might be the D (5 bases). CDR1 and CDR2 (germline): SQVTM, ANQGSEA. CDR3 length: 12 amino acids. V was clipped by 1 base and J by 5 bases, with 8 bases between them.

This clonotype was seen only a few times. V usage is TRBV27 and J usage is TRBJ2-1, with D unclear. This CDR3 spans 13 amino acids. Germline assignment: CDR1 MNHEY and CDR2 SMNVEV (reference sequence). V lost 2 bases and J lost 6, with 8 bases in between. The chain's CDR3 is CASSLAWGNEQFF. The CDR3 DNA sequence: TGTGCCAGCAGTTTAGCCTGGGGCAATGAGCAGTTCTTC.